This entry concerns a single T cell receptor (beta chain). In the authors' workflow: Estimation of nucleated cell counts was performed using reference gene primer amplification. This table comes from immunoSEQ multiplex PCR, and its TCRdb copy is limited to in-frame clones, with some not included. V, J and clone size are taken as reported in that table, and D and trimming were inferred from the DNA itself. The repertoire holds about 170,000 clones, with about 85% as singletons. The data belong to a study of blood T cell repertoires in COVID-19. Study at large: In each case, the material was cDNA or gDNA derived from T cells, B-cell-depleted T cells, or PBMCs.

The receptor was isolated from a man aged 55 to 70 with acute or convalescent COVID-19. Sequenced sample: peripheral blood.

As DNA, the CDR3 is TGCAGTGCTAGTCCCTTCGACTATTCCTACAATGAGCAGTTCTTC. It specifies CSASPFDYSYNEQFF. This rearrangement joins TRBV20-1 to TRBJ2-1; D might be TRBD2 (5 bases). Germline CDR1 is DFQATT and CDR2 is SNEGSKA (reference sequence). V lost 3 bases and J lost 1, with 13 bases in between. The CDR3 runs to 15 residues.